Listed here are 9 T cell receptor beta chains from one sample, sequenced in a study of memory CD4+ T cells and cytomegalovirus serostatus. The sort gate was single viable CD3+CD4+CD8-CD45RO+ cells for memory CD4+ T cells. TCRdb's table, derived via immunoSEQ multiplex PCR, lists solely in-frame clones and lacks some. Of 65,000 to 95,000 clones in the sample, 75% to 90% were seen once. Input material: memory CD4+ T cells from blood. The receptors originated from an adult in good health and CMV-seronegative.

This chain connects TRBV7-2 to TRBJ2-7; 7 positions match TRBD2. Germline V gene data show CDR1 as SGHTA and CDR2 as FQGNSA. The CDR3 is 15 amino acids. V lost 8 bases to trimming and J lost 0 bases; unmatched junction nucleotides: 10. CDR3 in amino acids: CASGRDRSSSYEQYF. The CDR3 DNA reads as TGTGCCAGCGGGAGGGACCGATCGAGCTCCTACGAGCAGTACTTC.

V usage is TRBV19 and J usage is TRBJ1-2, with D possibly TRBD1 on 6 matching bases. Germline CDR1 reads LNHDA; CDR2 reads SQIVND (reference sequence). Trimming stripped 4 bases from V and 2 bases from J, with 20 bases between. The CDR3 contains 17 residues. CDR3 sequence reads: CASSNNRQAIPNYGYTF. CDR3 nucleotides: TGTGCCAGTAGTAACAACCGACAGGCCATACCGAACTATGGCTACACCTTC.

This sequence joins TRBV7-2 and TRBJ2-7; the D gene could be TRBD1 or TRBD2 (7 bases each). The CDR3 runs to 18 residues. The germline V gene encodes CDR1 SGHTA and CDR2 FQGNSA. V lost 2 bases and J lost 3, with 23 bases in between. Here the CDR3 reads CASSLSFGGGQRFYEQYF. The CDR3 DNA sequence: TGTGCCAGCAGCTTATCGTTTGGGGGGGGACAGCGTTTCTACGAGCAGTACTTC.

The genes are TRBV7-9 and TRBJ2-5; D not certain. Trimming shortened V by 7 bases and J by 7 bases, and 10 bases separated the two germline ends. The germline gives CDR1 SEHNR, CDR2 FQNEAQ (reference sequence). There are 11 residues in the CDR3. The CDR3 DNA sequence: TGTGCCAGCAACTCACTGGGGACCCAGTACTTC. Translating it yields CASNSLGTQYF.

The CDR3 loop is CAIAPEPQGHGYTF. CDR3 DNA sequence: TGTGCCATCGCGCCCGAGCCACAGGGCCATGGCTACACCTTC. V is TRBV6-1 and J is TRBJ1-2, with D perhaps TRBD1 (6 bases). The CDR3 has 14 amino acids. V dropped 10 bases and J dropped 6 bases, with 21 bases sitting between them. The germline gives CDR1 MNHNS, CDR2 SASEGT.

V is TRBV18 and J is TRBJ1-2; 9 nucleotides agree with TRBD1. The CDR3 length is 13 residues. With V trimmed by 6 bases and J by 7 bases, 6 bases remained unmatched. Germline lookup yields CDR1 KGHSH and CDR2 LQKENI. The chain's CDR3 is CASSQRTGVGYTF. The CDR3 DNA sequence: TGTGCCAGCTCCCAGAGGACAGGGGTTGGCTACACCTTC. The full variable domain, with the rest looked up from reference TRBV18 and TRBJ1-2, is NAGVMQNPRHLVRRRGQEARLRCSPMKGHSHVYWYRQLPEEGLKFMVYLQKENIIDESGMPKERFSAEFPKEGPSILRIQQVVRGDSAAYFCASSQRTGVGYTFGSGTRLTVV.

For the CDR3, the DNA is TGTGCCAGCAGCTTGGGACAGGGGGCGCAGGGCTACACCTTC. Amino acid sequence: CASSLGQGAQGYTF. The J gene is TRBJ1-2, the V gene TRBV5-5, with 10 bases fitting TRBD1. The CDR3 covers 14 residues. Losses at the gene ends were 0 bases for V and 8 bases for J; bases not matched to a gene: 4. CDR1 SGHKS and CDR2 YYEKEE come from the germline V gene (reference sequence). Using reference TRBV5-5 and TRBJ1-2 for the parts outside the CDR3, the full variable domain is DAGVTQSPTHLIKTRGQQVTLRCSPISGHKSVSWYQQVLGQGPQFIFQYYEKEERGRGNFPDRFSARQFPNYSSELNVNALLLGDSALYLCASSLGQGAQGYTFGSGTRLTVV.

Only a few counts were recorded for this clone. V usage is TRBV10-1 and J usage is TRBJ1-1; D gene uncertain. From germline, CDR1 is WNHNN and CDR2 SYGVQD (reference sequence). Trimming took 6 bases from V and 8 from J, leaving 16 bases between them. The CDR3 length is 13 residues. This CDR3 is CASRESREREAFF. The CDR3 nucleotides read TGCGCCAGCAGGGAATCCCGGGAGAGAGAAGCTTTCTTT.

The V and J genes are TRBV25-1 and TRBJ2-2; TRBD2 matches 10 bases. Germline V gene sequence: CDR1 MGHDK, CDR2 SYGVNS. This CDR3 is 16 amino acids long. Unmatched junction bases numbered 10, after V lost 6 bases and J lost 6 bases. The CDR3 region is CASRQSSGGLPGELFF. The CDR3 coding sequence is TGTGCCAGCAGGCAATCTAGCGGGGGCCTCCCCGGGGAGCTGTTTTTT.